The next 29 T cell receptor beta chains were all read from a single sample in a study of cytotoxic CD8 clonotypes in ibrutinib-treated CLL (dated by TCRdb to about 2021). Library preparation employed the immunoSEQ multiplex PCR assay. This immuneACCESS table, as held by TCRdb, lists in-frame sequences with V and J called but not all clones. Of the missing ones, under half trace to an unresolved V gene in checked studies; the others have no known cause. The sample contains about 8,600 clones, 60% to 75% of them found a single time. The top ten hold about 38% of the sample. The sample here was PBMCs, taken before ibrutinib treatment. All receptors derive from a human donor with chronic lymphocytic leukemia.

The chain employs TRBV7-3 and TRBJ2-1; tentative D call: TRBD2 (5 bases). V lost 5 bases and J lost 10, with 15 bases in between. Germline V CDR1 and CDR2: SGHTA, FQGTGA. The CDR3 runs to 13 residues. CDR3 sequence: CASSVQEDSEQFF. CDR3 in DNA: TGTGCCAGCAGCGTCCAGGAGGACTCCGAGCAGTTCTTC. Full variable domain (rest looked up from reference TRBV7-3 and TRBJ2-1): GAGVSQTPSNKVTEKGKYVELRCDPISGHTALYWYRQSLGQGPEFLIYFQGTGAADDSGLPNDRFFAVRPEGSVSTLKIQRTERGDSAVYLCASSVQEDSEQFFGPGTRLTVL.

In its sample, this clone was seen a few times. The rearrangement uses TRBV14 and TRBJ2-1; TRBD2 matches 14 bases. The CDR3 consists of 21 residues. The V segment lost 0 bases and the J segment 4 bases; nucleotides outside the gene matches: 14. Germline V lookup: CDR1 SGHDN, CDR2 FVKESK. The CDR3 DNA sequence: TGTGCCAGCAGCCAAGAATCCTTCGGGACTAGCGGGAGTAGTTGGTACAATGAGCAGTTCTTC. It translates to CASSQESFGTSGSSWYNEQFF.

As DNA, the CDR3 is TGTGCCAGCTCACCACTATCCAGCACAGATACGCAGTATTTT. Its translation is CASSPLSSTDTQYF. The rearrangement links TRBV18 to TRBJ2-3; D unresolved. The CDR3 extends over 14 amino acids. V shed 1 base and J shed 0 bases, with 5 bases lying between them. The germline gives CDR1 KGHSH, CDR2 LQKENI.

This CDR3 reads CASSDRQGPYNEQFF. The CDR3, as DNA: TGTGCCAGCAGTGATCGACAGGGACCCTACAATGAGCAGTTCTTC. The J gene is TRBJ2-1, the V gene TRBV6-1, with 7 bases fitting TRBD1. The junction had 4 bases not matched to a gene; V was cut back by 3 bases and J by 2 bases. The CDR3 runs 15 residues. Germline CDR1 MNHNS, CDR2 SASEGT.

The chain links TRBV6-6 to TRBJ1-6; D call uncertain. Germline lookup yields CDR1 MNHNY and CDR2 SVGAGI (reference sequence). The CDR3 extends over 13 amino acids. Trimming took 8 bases from V and 5 from J, leaving 10 bases between them. CDR3 coding DNA: TGTGCCAGCTCGCGGGAGAATAATTCACCCCTCCACTTT. Translating gives CASSRENNSPLHF.

The chain couples TRBV10-1 to TRBJ1-2; 10 bases fit TRBD1. The CDR3 spans 13 residues. V was pared by 6 bases and J by 8 bases, with 6 bases of the junction left unmatched. CDR1 is WNHNN, CDR2 SYGVQD, per germline (reference sequence). The CDR3 spells CASRAGTGVGYTF. CDR3 DNA sequence: TGCGCCAGCAGAGCCGGGACAGGGGTAGGCTACACCTTC.

This sequence joins TRBV18 and TRBJ1-1, with D perhaps TRBD1 (6 bases). CDR3 length: 15 residues. Trimming cost V 3 bases and J 1 base, with 12 bases left between them. The germline V gene encodes CDR1 KGHSH and CDR2 LQKENI. CDR3 in DNA: TGTGCCAGCTCACCCCACAGGGATGGGAACACTGAAGCTTTCTTT. Protein product: CASSPHRDGNTEAFF.

The chain links TRBV2 to TRBJ2-7; the match to TRBD1 covers 8 bases. This CDR3 is built from 16 residues. Germline-derived CDR1 and CDR2 are SNHLY and FYNNEI. The V segment lost 7 bases and the J segment 3 bases; nucleotides outside the gene matches: 14. DNA for the CDR3: TGTGCCAGCACCGAAGGTGGGGGGACAGGCCTCTACGAGCAGTACTTC. This gives the protein CASTEGGGTGLYEQYF.

V usage is TRBV7-6 and J usage is TRBJ2-2, with TRBD2 matching 11 bases. CDR1 is SGHVS and CDR2 is FNYEAQ in the germline V gene. Trimming removed 2 bases from V and 5 bases from J; junction bases left unmatched: 1. CDR3 length: 15 residues. The CDR3 protein is CASSLTSGRTGELFF. In DNA form, the CDR3 reads TGTGCCAGCAGCTTAACTAGCGGGAGAACCGGGGAGCTGTTTTTT.

This clone turned up a few times. The chain joins TRBV7-3 to TRBJ2-3; D may be TRBD2 (6 bases). The CDR3 is 14 residues long. V lost 4 bases and J lost 4, with 12 bases in between. Germline loops: CDR1 SGHTA, CDR2 FQGTGA. The DNA of the CDR3 is TGTGCCAGCAGCTGGAGGGCCGCTCCAGATACGCAGTATTTT. Protein: CASSWRAAPDTQYF.

The genes are TRBV19 and TRBJ1-5; D perhaps matches TRBD1 (6 bases). The CDR3 contains 15 residues. Germline loops: CDR1 LNHDA, CDR2 SQIVND (reference sequence). V shed 8 bases and J shed 3 bases, with 17 bases lying between them. CDR3 sequence (DNA): TGTGCCAGTTCGTGGGGGGCGACCTACAATCAGCCCCAGCATTTT. The encoded protein is CASSWGATYNQPQHF.

This clone was observed a single time. This rearrangement joins TRBV29-1 to TRBJ2-5; D might be TRBD1 (6 bases). The CDR3 covers 12 residues. The ends were cut back, 7 bases at V and 0 bases at J, with 9 bases in the middle. Germline V lookup: CDR1 SQVTM, CDR2 ANQGSEA. CDR3: CSAGAYQETQYF. CDR3 DNA sequence: TGCAGCGCAGGGGCGTACCAAGAGACCCAGTACTTC. The variable domain in full, with the rest retrieved from reference TRBV29-1 and TRBJ2-5, is SAVISQKPSRDICQRGTSLTIQCQVDSQVTMMFWYRQQPGQSLTLIATANQGSEATYESGFVIDKFPISRPNLTFSTLTVSNMSPEDSSIYLCSAGAYQETQYFGPGTRLLVL.

This clone was counted only a few times. The chain carries TRBV11-2 and TRBJ2-5; D is unresolved. Germline V gene lookup returns CDR1 SGHAT and CDR2 FQNNGV. This CDR3 spans 13 amino acids. With 5 bases removed from V and 4 bases from J, the gap between germline ends came to 11 bases. CDR3 bases: TGTGCCAGCAGCCCCCGGTCCGTAGAGACCCAGTACTTC. Its protein is CASSPRSVETQYF.

This clone was seen a handful of times. V and J are TRBV21-1 and TRBJ2-7; TRBD1, as called in the table, went unchecked against the DNA. TRBV21-1 is described as a pseudogene. This CDR3 spans 15 amino acids. CDR3 protein: CASTLLRDRVGEQYF. CDR3 DNA sequence: TGTGCCAGCACCCTACTCCGGGACAGGGTAGGCGAGCAGTACTTC.

The V gene is TRBV5-6, the J gene TRBJ1-2; D gene unclear. CDR1 SGHDT and CDR2 YYEEEE come from the germline V gene. The CDR3 has 12 residues. V was trimmed by 2 bases and J by 4 bases, leaving 6 bases between them. The CDR3 region is CASSFPGYGYTF. Written as DNA, the CDR3 is TGTGCCAGCAGCTTCCCAGGCTATGGCTACACCTTC.

CDR3 DNA sequence: TGTGCCAGCAGCTCTGCAGGGTGGGAGCAGTACTTC. Translated: CASSSAGWEQYF. The gene calls are TRBV7-2 and TRBJ2-7; D is perhaps TRBD1 (5 bases). The CDR3 runs to 12 residues. CDR1 and CDR2 (germline): SGHTA, FQGNSA. Trimming pared 4 bases from V and 7 bases from J, leaving 11 bases between.

The V and J genes are TRBV6-1 and TRBJ2-1; weak D call: TRBD2 (6 bases). Germline assignment: CDR1 MNHNS and CDR2 SASEGT. V was clipped by 5 bases and J by 6 bases, with 17 bases between them. The CDR3 runs to 15 residues. DNA of the CDR3: TGTGCCAGCAGTCCCCCCGGGACTCTGTCCAATGAGCAGTTCTTC. Translating gives CASSPPGTLSNEQFF.

V gene TRBV7-2 combines with J gene TRBJ2-7; the D gene is possibly TRBD2 (5 bases). The CDR3 is 15 amino acids. Trimming removed 3 bases at V and 7 bases at J, with 19 bases between. Germline CDR1 is SGHTA and CDR2 is FQGNSA. The CDR3 sequence: CASSFTRTPGGEQYF. CDR3 in DNA: TGTGCCAGCAGCTTTACTAGGACTCCCGGTGGTGAGCAGTACTTC.

This clone was seen more than once but under ten times. The rearrangement uses TRBV7-3 and TRBJ1-2; 10 positions match TRBD1. The CDR3 is made up of 13 amino acids. Per germline, CDR1 SGHTA and CDR2 FQGTGA. V dropped 5 bases and J dropped 5; count of bases not matched to a gene: 2. The CDR3 reads CASSKGQGYGYTF. DNA for the CDR3: TGTGCCAGCAGCAAGGGACAGGGGTATGGCTACACCTTC. The complete variable domain, with remaining parts taken from reference TRBV7-3 and TRBJ1-2, reads GAGVSQTPSNKVTEKGKYVELRCDPISGHTALYWYRQSLGQGPEFLIYFQGTGAADDSGLPNDRFFAVRPEGSVSTLKIQRTERGDSAVYLCASSKGQGYGYTFGSGTRLTVV.

The chain joins TRBV28 to TRBJ1-1; D might be TRBD1 (6 bases). The germline V and J ends were trimmed by 6 bases and 0 bases, with 11 bases remaining between them. This CDR3 has 14 residues. Germline CDR1 MDHEN, CDR2 SYDVKM. The CDR3 coding sequence is TGTGCCAGCAGACGGACAGCGATGAACACTGAAGCTTTCTTT. It translates to CASRRTAMNTEAFF.

This clone came up once. The genes are TRBV6-1 and TRBJ2-7; D unresolved. V gave up 6 bases and J gave up 12 bases, with 15 bases separating them. This CDR3 region has 11 residues. Germline V gives CDR1 MNHNS, CDR2 SASEGT. CDR3 amino acids: CASSFAAAWYF. As DNA, the CDR3 is TGTGCCAGCAGCTTCGCGGCAGCGTGGTACTTC.

The table lists this clone with a few counts. J is TRBJ2-7 and V is TRBV7-2; D call uncertain. The CDR3 spans 16 residues. From germline, CDR1 is SGHTA and CDR2 FQGNSA. Trimming took off 5 bases at V and 1 base at J, with 18 bases between the two ends. The CDR3 region has the DNA TGTGCCAGCAGCCCGTCAAGGCTGGGTCTTTCCTACGAGCAGTACTTC. As protein: CASSPSRLGLSYEQYF.

The gene calls are TRBV6-1 and TRBJ2-7; TRBD2 aligns across 7 bases. The V segment lost 4 bases and the J segment 4 bases; nucleotides outside the gene matches: 7. Germline V gene sequence: CDR1 MNHNS, CDR2 SASEGT. The CDR3 totals 14 residues. CDR3 sequence (DNA): TGTGCCAGCAGTGTTGCCGGGGGGAGATACGAGCAGTACTTC. The encoded protein is CASSVAGGRYEQYF.

The V call is TRBV5-5, the J call TRBJ1-3; D remains unclear. Germline-derived CDR1 and CDR2 are SGHKS and YYEKEE (reference sequence). V was clipped by 0 bases and J by 1 base, with 8 bases between them. The CDR3 is 15 residues long. CDR3 DNA sequence: TGTGCCAGCAGCTTGGGGCCGGGATCTGGAAACACCATATATTTT. It encodes CASSLGPGSGNTIYF.

A few counts support this clone. CDR3 nucleotides: TGCGCCAGCAGTCAGGGGCTGGGCGGGGCCAACGTCCTGACTTTC. As protein: CASSQGLGGANVLTF. This chain joins TRBV5-1 and TRBJ2-6, with D maybe TRBD1 (6 bases). V was trimmed by 5 bases and J by 4 bases, leaving 13 bases between them. The CDR3 is 15 amino acids. Looked up from germline, CDR1 is SGHRS and CDR2 is YFSETQ.

This chain uses TRBV30 with TRBJ1-2; maybe TRBD1 (5 bases). This CDR3 spans 14 amino acids. The V end was cut by 2 bases, the J end by 4 bases, with 14 bases between. From germline, CDR1 is GTSNPN and CDR2 SVGIG (reference sequence). The CDR3 DNA reads as TGTGCCTGGAGTCAACTCGGGGGGACCTATGGCTACACCTTC. As protein: CAWSQLGGTYGYTF.

This sequence joins TRBV19 and TRBJ1-5; 7 nucleotides match TRBD1. V lost 6 bases, J lost 2 bases, and 4 bases stayed unmatched. CDR3 length: 14 amino acids. The V gene's germline CDR1 is LNHDA and CDR2 SQIVND (reference sequence). DNA for the CDR3: TGTGCCAGTAGCACTGGGACAGGCAATCAGCCCCAGCATTTT. Translating it yields CASSTGTGNQPQHF.

This CDR3 reads CASSLGAGGPPAGANVLTF. The CDR3, as DNA: TGTGCCAGCAGCTTGGGTGCCGGGGGGCCCCCCGCTGGGGCCAACGTCCTGACTTTC. The rearrangement joins TRBV5-4 to TRBJ2-6; D may be TRBD2 (7 bases). This CDR3 region has 19 residues. Germline CDR1 is SGHNT and CDR2 is YYREEE (reference sequence). Trimming left V 0 bases short and J 2 bases short, with 18 bases between. Drawing the rest from reference TRBV5-4 and TRBJ2-6, the complete variable domain is ETGVTQSPTHLIKTRGQQVTLRCSSQSGHNTVSWYQQALGQGPQFIFQYYREEENGRGNFPPRFSGLQFPNYSSELNVNALELDDSALYLCASSLGAGGPPAGANVLTFGAGSRLTVL.

There are a few counts of this clone. The chain employs TRBV10-1 and TRBJ1-2, with D tentatively TRBD1 (5 bases). CDR3 size: 16 residues. V was pared by 11 bases and J by 0 bases, with 22 bases between. Germline loops: CDR1 WNHNN, CDR2 SYGVQD (reference sequence). CDR3 residues: CARTGTLLAPNYGYTF. CDR3 coding DNA: TGCGCCCGGACCGGGACGCTCCTTGCTCCTAACTATGGCTACACCTTC.